This TCR beta chain was retrieved from a study of blood T cell repertoires in COVID-19. The method was immunoSEQ multiplex PCR; TCRdb's version includes in-frame clones alone and lacks a portion of them. The sample has some 400,000 clones, more than 75% seen once. This CDR3 region has 13 residues. Germline CDR1 SGHTA, CDR2 FQGNSA. The V gene lost 1 base and the J gene lost 7 bases, with 11 bases spanning the gap. This chain connects TRBV7-2 to TRBJ2-7; D possibly corresponds to TRBD1 (6 bases). This clonotype originated in a woman aged 25 to 39 with COVID-19, enrolled during active disease. Specimen: peripheral blood. The CDR3 spells CASSLDMRGEQYF. The CDR3 DNA sequence: TGTGCCAGCAGCTTAGATATGAGGGGGGAGCAGTACTTC.